This T cell receptor beta chain was found in a study of CD8+ T cells in alopecia areata. Study-level points and caveats: Whereas mice showed it more clearly, TCR sharing across patients was murkier, possibly because of HLA.

Following extraction, RNA underwent reverse transcription to cDNA, which served as the sequencing template. Assay used: immunoSEQ multiplex PCR; TCRdb lists only in-frame clones, some missing. The sample holds about 160,000 clones, about three fifths seen once. This CDR3 is built from 14 residues. CDR1 is SGDLS, CDR2 YYNGEE, per germline. Specified treatment: oral pan-JAK inhibitor, 5-10 mg twice daily. Alopecia areata patients provided lesional scalp punch biopsies and peripheral blood. As for this clone: Its antigen is not identified. An end of the junction does not agree with germline; a read error may underlie this.

The sequences come from CD4+ T cells sorted from blood, collected at week 4, from a patient treated with tofacitinib. V is TRBV9 and J is TRBJ2-3; a weak D match, TRBD1 (6 bases). The receptor was isolated from a human donor with alopecia areata. CDR3 coding DNA: TGTGCCGGCAGCGTTGGGACAAGGGCAGATACGCAGTATTTT. It specifies CAGSVGTRADTQYF.